This T cell receptor beta chain was sequenced in a study of Tregs in tolerant kidney transplant recipients. Trimming removed 4 bases from V and 1 base from J; junction bases left unmatched: 4. The CDR3 runs to 15 residues. Germline CDR1 LNHDA, CDR2 SQIVND (reference sequence). Related graft donors supplied nonmyeloablative bone marrow transplants, and mixed chimerism was transient. Only in-frame clones appear in the TCRdb table, and some are missing; sequencing was by immunoSEQ multiplex PCR. The sample has 54,000 or so clones; 90% to 95% are singletons. The clonotype was recovered from a human patient who received a combined kidney and bone marrow transplant. These T cells may partly come from the graft donor. The chain couples TRBV19 to TRBJ1-1; 9 bases map to TRBD1. The starting material was CD8+ T cells from blood (PBMCs), obtained 24 months after the transplant. The chain's CDR3 is CASSTPDRGNTEAFF. CDR3 DNA: TGTGCCAGTAGTACCCCGGACAGGGGGAACACTGAAGCTTTCTTT. Using reference TRBV19 and TRBJ1-1 for the parts outside the CDR3, the full variable domain is DGGITQSPKYLFRKEGQNVTLSCEQNLNHDAMYWYRQDPGQGLRLIYYSQIVNDFQKGDIAEGYSVSREKKESFPLTVTSAQKNPTAFYLCASSTPDRGNTEAFFGQGTRLTVV.